This T cell receptor (beta chain) was found in a study of somatic mutations in cytotoxic T cells in rheumatoid arthritis. General study points: Among under 75 patients, roughly 8 showed a largest CD8+ clone that surpassed 20% of CD8+ cells. CD8+ clonality increased with age in rheumatoid arthritis patients but not in healthy controls. No significant CD8+ T-cell clonality difference was found between rheumatoid arthritis patients and age-matched controls.

Trimming took off 0 bases at V and 9 bases at J, with 7 bases between the two ends. Germline CDR1 reads SGHRS; CDR2 reads YFSETQ. The CDR3 spans 12 residues. Positive magnetic bead selection isolated CD4+ and CD8+ cells, and flow cytometry checked purity. This clone was seen only a few times. Antigen unknown. The protocol was immunoSEQ multiplex PCR, while the TCRdb copy is restricted to in-frame clones and leaves out a portion. The top ten clones hold 25% to 35% of a sample with 14,000 or so clones, more than 75% of them seen once. The sequenced material came from CD8+ T cells sorted from blood. The chain carries TRBV5-1 and TRBJ2-1; D is unclear. The origin of this receptor is an adult with rheumatoid arthritis. The CDR3: CASSLGVGEQFF. Written as DNA, the CDR3 is TGCGCCAGCAGCTTGGGAGTCGGTGAGCAGTTCTTC. The variable domain in full, with the rest retrieved from reference TRBV5-1 and TRBJ2-1, is KAGVTQTPRYLIKTRGQQVTLSCSPISGHRSVSWYQQTPGQGLQFLFEYFSETQRNKGNFPGRFSGRQFSNSRSEMNVSTLELGDSALYLCASSLGVGEQFFGPGTRLTVL.